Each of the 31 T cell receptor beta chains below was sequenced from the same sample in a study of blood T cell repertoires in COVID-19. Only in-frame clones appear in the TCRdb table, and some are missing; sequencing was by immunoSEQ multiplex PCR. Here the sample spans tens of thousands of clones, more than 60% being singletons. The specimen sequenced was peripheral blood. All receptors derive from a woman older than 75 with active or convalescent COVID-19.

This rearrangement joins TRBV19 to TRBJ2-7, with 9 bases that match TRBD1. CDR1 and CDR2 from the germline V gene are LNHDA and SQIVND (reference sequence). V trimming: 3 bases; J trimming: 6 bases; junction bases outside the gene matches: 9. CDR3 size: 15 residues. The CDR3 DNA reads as TGTGCCAGTAGTATCCGGGACAGGGAGTTCGTCGAGCAGTACTTC. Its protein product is CASSIRDREFVEQYF.

The CDR3 sequence is CASSTYRAQAGKLFF. The CDR3 DNA is TGTGCCAGCAGCACCTACAGGGCCCAAGCTGGAAAACTGTTTTTT. V and J are TRBV7-9 and TRBJ1-4; D possibly corresponds to TRBD1 (6 bases). The CDR3 sequence is 15 residues long. Looked up from germline, CDR1 is SEHNR and CDR2 is FQNEAQ (reference sequence). Trimming shortened V by 5 bases and J by 10 bases, and 20 bases separated the two germline ends.

The DNA of the CDR3 is TGTGCCAGCAGTCCCCTTAGGGGGCGGGGGGTCGCAGATACGCAGTATTTT. Protein sequence: CASSPLRGRGVADTQYF. V and J are TRBV5-6 and TRBJ2-3; perhaps TRBD2 as D (8 bases). The CDR3 is 17 amino acids. Germline-derived CDR1 and CDR2 are SGHDT and YYEEEE. The V end lost 5 bases, the J end lost 4 bases, and 23 bases lay between the germline ends. Full variable domain (remainder filled in from reference TRBV5-6 and TRBJ2-3): DAGVTQSPTHLIKTRGQQVTLRCSPKSGHDTVSWYQQALGQGPQFIFQYYEEEERQRGNFPDRFSGHQFPNYSSELNVNALLLGDSALYLCASSPLRGRGVADTQYFGPGTRLTVL.

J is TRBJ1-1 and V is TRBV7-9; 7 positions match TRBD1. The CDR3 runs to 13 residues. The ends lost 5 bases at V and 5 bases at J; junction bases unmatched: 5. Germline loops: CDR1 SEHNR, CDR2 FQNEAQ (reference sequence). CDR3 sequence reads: CASSITDRTEAFF. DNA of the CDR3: TGTGCCAGCAGCATCACGGACAGGACTGAAGCTTTCTTT.

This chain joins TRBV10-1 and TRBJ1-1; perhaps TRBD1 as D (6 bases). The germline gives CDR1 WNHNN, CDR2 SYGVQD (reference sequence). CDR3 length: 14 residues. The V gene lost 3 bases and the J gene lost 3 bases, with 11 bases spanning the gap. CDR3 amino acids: CASSEDRMDTEAFF. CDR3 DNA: TGCGCCAGCAGTGAAGACAGGATGGACACTGAAGCTTTCTTT.

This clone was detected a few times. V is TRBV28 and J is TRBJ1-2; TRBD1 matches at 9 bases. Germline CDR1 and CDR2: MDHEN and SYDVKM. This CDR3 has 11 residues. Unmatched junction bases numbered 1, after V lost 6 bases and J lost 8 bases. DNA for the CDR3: TGTGCCAGCAGCGGACAGGGGGGCTACACCTTC. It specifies CASSGQGGYTF.

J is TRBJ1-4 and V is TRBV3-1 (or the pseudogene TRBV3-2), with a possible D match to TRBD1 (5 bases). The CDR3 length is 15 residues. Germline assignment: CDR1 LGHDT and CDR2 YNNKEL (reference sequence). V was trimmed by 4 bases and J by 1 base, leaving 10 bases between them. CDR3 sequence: CASSREGETNEKLFF. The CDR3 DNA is TGTGCCAGCAGCCGAGAAGGGGAAACTAATGAAAAACTGTTTTTT.

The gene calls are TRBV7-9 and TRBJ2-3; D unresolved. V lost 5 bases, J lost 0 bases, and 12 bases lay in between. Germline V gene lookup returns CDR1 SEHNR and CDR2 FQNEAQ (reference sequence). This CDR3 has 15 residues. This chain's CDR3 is CASSPNIASTDTQYF. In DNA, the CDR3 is TGTGCCAGCAGCCCCAATATCGCGAGCACAGATACGCAGTATTTT.

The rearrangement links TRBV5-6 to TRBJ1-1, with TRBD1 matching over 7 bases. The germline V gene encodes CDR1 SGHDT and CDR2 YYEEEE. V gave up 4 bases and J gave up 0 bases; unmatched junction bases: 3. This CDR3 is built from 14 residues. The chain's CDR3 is CASSPGTVNTEAFF. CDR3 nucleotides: TGTGCCAGCAGCCCCGGGACAGTGAACACTGAAGCTTTCTTT.

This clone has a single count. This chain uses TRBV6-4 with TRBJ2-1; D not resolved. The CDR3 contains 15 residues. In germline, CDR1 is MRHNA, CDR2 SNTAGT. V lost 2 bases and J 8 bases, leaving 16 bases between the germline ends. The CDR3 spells CASSDAAGEAHEQFF. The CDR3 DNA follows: TGTGCCAGCAGTGACGCTGCCGGCGAGGCCCATGAGCAGTTCTTC.

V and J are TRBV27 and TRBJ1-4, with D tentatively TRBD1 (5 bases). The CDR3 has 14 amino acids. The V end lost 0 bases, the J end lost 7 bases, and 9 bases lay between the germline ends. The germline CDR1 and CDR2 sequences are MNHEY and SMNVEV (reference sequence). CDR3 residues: CASSLSRGLEKLFF. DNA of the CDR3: TGTGCCAGCAGTTTATCGCGGGGACTTGAAAAACTGTTTTTT.

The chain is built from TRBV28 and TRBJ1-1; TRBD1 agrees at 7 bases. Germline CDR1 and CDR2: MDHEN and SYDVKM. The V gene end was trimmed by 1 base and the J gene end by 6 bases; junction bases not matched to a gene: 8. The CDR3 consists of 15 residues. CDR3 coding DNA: TGTGCCAGCAGTTTATTTTTACAGGGGAGCGCTGAAGCTTTCTTT. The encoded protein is CASSLFLQGSAEAFF.

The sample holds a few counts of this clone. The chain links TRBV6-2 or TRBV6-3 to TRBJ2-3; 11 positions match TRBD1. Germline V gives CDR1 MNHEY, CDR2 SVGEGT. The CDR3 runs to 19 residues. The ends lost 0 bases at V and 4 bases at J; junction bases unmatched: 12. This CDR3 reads CASSYSPGQGVTLADTQYF. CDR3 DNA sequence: TGTGCCAGCAGTTACTCCCCGGGACAGGGGGTCACTCTAGCAGATACGCAGTATTTT.

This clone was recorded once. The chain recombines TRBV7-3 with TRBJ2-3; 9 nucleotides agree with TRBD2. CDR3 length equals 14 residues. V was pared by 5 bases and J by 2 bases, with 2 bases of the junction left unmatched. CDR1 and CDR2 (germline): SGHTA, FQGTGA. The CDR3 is CASSPSGVTDTQYF. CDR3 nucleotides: TGTGCCAGCAGCCCTAGCGGGGTCACAGATACGCAGTATTTT. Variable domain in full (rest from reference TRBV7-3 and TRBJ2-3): GAGVSQTPSNKVTEKGKYVELRCDPISGHTALYWYRQSLGQGPEFLIYFQGTGAADDSGLPNDRFFAVRPEGSVSTLKIQRTERGDSAVYLCASSPSGVTDTQYFGPGTRLTVL.

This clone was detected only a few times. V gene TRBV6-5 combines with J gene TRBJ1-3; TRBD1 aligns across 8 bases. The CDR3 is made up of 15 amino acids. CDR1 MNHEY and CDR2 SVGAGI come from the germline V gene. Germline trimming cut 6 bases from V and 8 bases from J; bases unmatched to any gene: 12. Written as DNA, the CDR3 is TGTGCCAGCAGCAATGACAGGGGCCGCGGGGACACCATATATTTT. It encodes CASSNDRGRGDTIYF.

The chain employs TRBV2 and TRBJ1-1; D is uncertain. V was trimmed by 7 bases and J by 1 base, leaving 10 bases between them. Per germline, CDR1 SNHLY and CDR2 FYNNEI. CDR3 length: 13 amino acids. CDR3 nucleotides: TGTGCCAGCAACGTTCCAGGGAACACTGAAGCTTTCTTT. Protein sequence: CASNVPGNTEAFF.

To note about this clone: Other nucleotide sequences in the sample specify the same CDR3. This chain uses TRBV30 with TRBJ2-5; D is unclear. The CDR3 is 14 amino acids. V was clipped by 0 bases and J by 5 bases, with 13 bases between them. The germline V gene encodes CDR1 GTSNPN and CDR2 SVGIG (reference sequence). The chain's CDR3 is CAWSVMSTGETQYF. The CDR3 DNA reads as TGTGCCTGGAGTGTAATGTCCACCGGGGAGACCCAGTACTTC.

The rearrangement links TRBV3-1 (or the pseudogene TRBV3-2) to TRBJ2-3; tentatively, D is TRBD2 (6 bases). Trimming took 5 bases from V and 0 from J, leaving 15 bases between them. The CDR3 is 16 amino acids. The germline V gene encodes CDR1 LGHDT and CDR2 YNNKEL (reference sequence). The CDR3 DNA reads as TGTGCCAGCAGCTCACCCGGACTACCAAGCACAGATACGCAGTATTTT. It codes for CASSSPGLPSTDTQYF.

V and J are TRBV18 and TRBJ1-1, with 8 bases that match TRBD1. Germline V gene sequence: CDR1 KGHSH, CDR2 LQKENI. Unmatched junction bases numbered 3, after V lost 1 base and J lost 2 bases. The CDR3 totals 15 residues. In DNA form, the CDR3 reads TGTGCCAGCTCACCACTTCAGGGGGCAAACACTGAAGCTTTCTTT. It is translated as CASSPLQGANTEAFF.

CDR3 protein: CATWGGDRTGELFF. In DNA form, the CDR3 reads TGTGCCACCTGGGGCGGGGACCGCACCGGGGAGCTGTTTTTT. The chain employs TRBV6-5 and TRBJ2-2; TRBD2 is a possible D gene (6 bases). CDR3 length equals 14 residues. The V gene's germline CDR1 is MNHEY and CDR2 SVGAGI. The germline V and J ends were trimmed by 10 bases and 4 bases, with 16 bases remaining between them.

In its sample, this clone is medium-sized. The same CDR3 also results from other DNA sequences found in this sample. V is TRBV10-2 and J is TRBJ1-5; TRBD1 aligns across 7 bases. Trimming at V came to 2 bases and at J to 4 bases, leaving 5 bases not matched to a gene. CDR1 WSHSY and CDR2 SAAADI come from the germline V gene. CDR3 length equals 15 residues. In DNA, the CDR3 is TGCGCCAGCAGTGAGGCCGGGACAGCTAATCAGCCCCAGCATTTT. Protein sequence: CASSEAGTANQPQHF.

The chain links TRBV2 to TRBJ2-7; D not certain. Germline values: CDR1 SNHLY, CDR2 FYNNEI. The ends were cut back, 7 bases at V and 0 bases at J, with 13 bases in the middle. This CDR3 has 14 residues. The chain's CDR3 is CASIPRLNSYEQYF. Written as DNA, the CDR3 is TGTGCCAGCATCCCGCGTCTCAACTCCTACGAGCAGTACTTC.

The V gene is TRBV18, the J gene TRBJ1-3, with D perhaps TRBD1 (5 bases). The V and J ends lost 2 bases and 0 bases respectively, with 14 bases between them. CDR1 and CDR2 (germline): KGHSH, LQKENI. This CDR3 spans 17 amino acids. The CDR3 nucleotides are TGTGCCAGCTCACCAGAGCCGGGACTCACCTCTGGAAACACCATATATTTT. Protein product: CASSPEPGLTSGNTIYF.

The CDR3 sequence is CASSYRQGKAEAFF. The CDR3 coding sequence is TGTGCCAGCAGTTATCGGCAGGGTAAGGCTGAAGCTTTCTTT. J is TRBJ1-1 and V is TRBV6-6, with a tentative D call TRBD1 (5 bases). The CDR3 has 14 residues. Trimming removed 3 bases at V and 6 bases at J, with 14 bases between. The germline V gene encodes CDR1 MNHNY and CDR2 SVGAGI (reference sequence).

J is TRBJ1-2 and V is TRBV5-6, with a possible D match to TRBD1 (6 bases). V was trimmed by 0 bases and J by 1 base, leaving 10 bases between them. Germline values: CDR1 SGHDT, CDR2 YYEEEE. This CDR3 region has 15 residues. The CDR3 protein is CASSLDGQFNYGYTF. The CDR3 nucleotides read TGTGCCAGCAGCTTGGACGGACAGTTTAACTATGGCTACACCTTC.

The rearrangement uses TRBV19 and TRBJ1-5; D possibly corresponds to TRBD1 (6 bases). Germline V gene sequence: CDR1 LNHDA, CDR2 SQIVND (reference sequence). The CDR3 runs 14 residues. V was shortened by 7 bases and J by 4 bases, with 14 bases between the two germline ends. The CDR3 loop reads CASTAGVGNQPQHF. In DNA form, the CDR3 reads TGTGCCAGTACCGCAGGGGTAGGAAATCAGCCCCAGCATTTT.

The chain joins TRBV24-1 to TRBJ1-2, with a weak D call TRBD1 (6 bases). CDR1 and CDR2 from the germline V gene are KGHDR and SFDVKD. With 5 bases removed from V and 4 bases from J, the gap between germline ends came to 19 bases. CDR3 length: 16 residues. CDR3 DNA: TGTGCCACCAGTGGCACCTCACAGGGTGGAAGCTATGGCTACACCTTC. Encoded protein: CATSGTSQGGSYGYTF.

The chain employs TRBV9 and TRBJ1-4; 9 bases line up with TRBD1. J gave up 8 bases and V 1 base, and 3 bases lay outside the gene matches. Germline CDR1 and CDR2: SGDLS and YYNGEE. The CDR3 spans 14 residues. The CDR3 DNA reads TGTGCCAGCAGCGTATCGGGACAGGGCGAAAAACTGTTTTTT. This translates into CASSVSGQGEKLFF.

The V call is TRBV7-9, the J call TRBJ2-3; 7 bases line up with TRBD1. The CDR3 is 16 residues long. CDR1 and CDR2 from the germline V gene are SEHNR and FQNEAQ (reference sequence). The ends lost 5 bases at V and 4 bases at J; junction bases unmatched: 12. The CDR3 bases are TGTGCCAGCAGCGTTCTACAGGGGTGGTTGGCAGATACGCAGTATTTT. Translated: CASSVLQGWLADTQYF.

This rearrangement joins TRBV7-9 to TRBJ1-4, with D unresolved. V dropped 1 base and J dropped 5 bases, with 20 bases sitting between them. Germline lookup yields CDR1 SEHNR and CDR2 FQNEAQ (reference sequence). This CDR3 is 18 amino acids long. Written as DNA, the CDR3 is TGTGCCAGCAGCTTAGACAAAGCCCCCGGGTCCTCGAATGAAAAACTGTTTTTT. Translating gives CASSLDKAPGSSNEKLFF. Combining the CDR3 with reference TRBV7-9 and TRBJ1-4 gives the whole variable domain DTGVSQNPRHKITKRGQNVTFRCDPISEHNRLYWYRQTLGQGPEFLTYFQNEAQLEKSRLLSDRFSAERPKGSFSTLEIQRTEQGDSAMYLCASSLDKAPGSSNEKLFFGSGTQLSVL.

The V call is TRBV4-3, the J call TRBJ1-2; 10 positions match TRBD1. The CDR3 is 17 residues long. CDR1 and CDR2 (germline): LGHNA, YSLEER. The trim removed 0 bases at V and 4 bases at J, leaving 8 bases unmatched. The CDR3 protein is CASSQDGTGVFSYGYTF. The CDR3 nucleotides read TGCGCCAGCAGCCAAGATGGGACAGGGGTTTTTTCCTATGGCTACACCTTC.